The clone carrying this T cell receptor (beta chain) was counted once. This entry belongs to a study of blood T cell repertoires in COVID-19. The wider study: There were acute and convalescent COVID-19 samples, and they came from the United States, Italy and Spain. Nucleic acid was either cDNA or gDNA, and it came from T cells, B-cell-depleted T cells, or PBMCs.

The authors' processing: By means of reference gene primer amplification, nucleated cell counts were estimated. Measured with immunoSEQ multiplex PCR; TCRdb has only the in-frame clones, and not every one. V and J calls and clone size come straight from that table; D and trimming were deduced from the DNA. The top ten clones hold 0.9% to 0.95% of a sample with some 150,000 clones, approximately 88% of them seen once. The receptor comes from a woman aged 45-59 years with acute or convalescent COVID-19. Sequenced input: peripheral blood.

CDR3 protein: CATSDFETSGADTQYF. CDR3 coding DNA: TGTGCCACCAGTGATTTTGAGACTAGCGGGGCAGATACGCAGTATTTT. V is TRBV24-1 and J is TRBJ2-3; 11 bases fit TRBD2. CDR3 length equals 16 residues. V gave up 1 base and J gave up 4 bases; unmatched junction bases: 3. Germline V CDR1 and CDR2: KGHDR, SFDVKD.